This TCR beta chain came from a study of T cell responses to AZD1222 COVID-19 vaccine. In its sample, this clone was seen once. No antigen is known for it. Study-level points and caveats: White British donors predominated, females outnumbered males, and clonal diversity was possibly underestimated. The repertoires were collected only after the peak T cell response.

Using immunoSEQ multiplex PCR, the repertoire was profiled, and TCRdb retains in-frame clones only, with some absent. The sample holds 94,000 or so clones, 85% to 90% seen once. The sequencing used peripheral blood, collected on day 0 of AZD1222 vaccination. The receptor comes from an adult in good health.

In DNA form, the CDR3 reads TGTGCCAGCAGCGTAGGCGAGCCCTACGAGCAGTACTTC. Amino acids: CASSVGEPYEQYF. V is TRBV9 and J is TRBJ2-7; no reliable D call. Trimming took 0 bases from V and 2 from J, leaving 6 bases between them. The CDR3 is made up of 13 amino acids. Germline assignment: CDR1 SGDLS and CDR2 YYNGEE. The complete variable domain, with remaining parts taken from reference TRBV9 and TRBJ2-7, reads DSGVTQTPKHLITATGQRVTLRCSPRSGDLSVYWYQQSLDQGLQFLIQYYNGEERAKGNILERFSAQQFPDLHSELNLSSLELGDSALYFCASSVGEPYEQYFGPGTRLTVT.